The 24 T cell receptor beta chains below were found in one sample sequenced in a study of blood T cells in healthy people across ages. A second about 6 to 12 cycle PCR used barcoded and J-beta primers. One entry per CDR3 protein results from TCRdb running MiXCR on the 5' RACE reads. The sample carries 1.5 million to 1.9 million distinct CDR3 sequences, approximately 43% recorded once. Sequences were obtained from blood. The receptors derive from a woman under 30 in good health.

This clonotype was seen a handful of times. The chain employs TRBV20-1 and TRBJ1-5; 7 bases are a match to TRBD1. CDR3 size: 17 residues. V gave up 5 bases and J gave up 0 bases; unmatched junction bases: 13. Germline-derived CDR1 and CDR2 are DFQATT and SNEGSKA (reference sequence). The CDR3 sequence: CSALQGPRGYSNQPQHF. Here the CDR3 DNA reads TGCAGTGCTCTACAGGGGCCCCGCGGGTATAGCAATCAGCCCCAGCATTTT.

The chain is built from TRBV7-2 and TRBJ2-3; 9 bases map to TRBD2. J gave up 7 bases and V 3 bases, and 5 bases lay outside the gene matches. The CDR3 covers 14 residues. Germline V lookup: CDR1 SGHTA, CDR2 FQGNSA. The CDR3 nucleotides read TGTGCCAGCAGCTTGGGCGGGGGGGCTAATACGCAGTATTTT. It translates to CASSLGGGANTQYF.

The chain recombines TRBV13 with TRBJ2-7, with TRBD2 matching over 9 bases. The closer fit of TRBJ2-5 to the DNA end suggests the J call may be wrong. This CDR3 has 15 residues. CDR1 PRHDT and CDR2 FYEKMQ come from the germline V gene (reference sequence). Here the CDR3 DNA reads TGTGCCAGCAGCTCAAGACGACTAGCGGAAGAGACCCAGTACTTC. This gives the protein CASSSRRLAEETQYF.

CDR3 sequence (DNA): TGTGCCACCAGTGGCTCGTCTGGACTAGCAGATACGCAGTATTTT. This encodes CATSGSSGLADTQYF. The chain recombines TRBV24-1 with TRBJ2-3; 7 positions agree with TRBD2. Germline assignment: CDR1 KGHDR and CDR2 SFDVKD. The CDR3 sequence is 15 residues long. After removal of 5 bases from V and 4 bases from J, the junction contained 8 bases not matched to a gene.

This clonotype was seen ten or more times. This sequence joins TRBV27 and TRBJ2-7; perhaps TRBD2 as D (6 bases). This CDR3 has 15 amino acids. V lost 3 bases and J lost 5, with 17 bases in between. Germline V CDR1 and CDR2: MNHEY, SMNVEV (reference sequence). CDR3 coding DNA: TGTGCCAGCAGTTTGGAGGGCCCGTGGACCGACGAGCAGTACTTC. Protein: CASSLEGPWTDEQYF.

In its sample, this clonotype was seen many times. This sequence joins TRBV27 and TRBJ1-5; D not certain. V lost 6 bases and J 3 bases, leaving 9 bases between the germline ends. There are 13 residues in the CDR3. Germline-derived CDR1 and CDR2 are MNHEY and SMNVEV (reference sequence). The CDR3 is CASSPINNQPQHF. CDR3 bases: TGTGCCAGCAGCCCAATAAACAATCAGCCCCAGCATTTT.

This clonotype was recorded once. The chain has TRBV6-2 or TRBV6-3 and TRBJ1-2; 9 bases align to TRBD1. CDR1 is MNHEY, CDR2 SVGEGT, per germline. V shed 5 bases and J 6 bases; nucleotides not matched to a gene: 7. CDR3 length: 14 amino acids. This chain's CDR3 is CASSGTGLYDGYTF. The CDR3 DNA follows: TGTGCCAGCAGTGGGACAGGGCTTTATGATGGCTACACCTTC.

The chain joins TRBV20-1 to TRBJ1-4; D is uncertain. V lost 0 bases, J lost 9 bases, and 8 bases lay in between. The CDR3 is 12 residues long. The germline V gene has CDR1 DFQATT and CDR2 SNEGSKA (reference sequence). CDR3 sequence reads: CSAREVGKKLFF. Here the CDR3 DNA reads TGCAGTGCTAGAGAAGTGGGGAAAAAACTGTTTTTT.

V and J are TRBV10-3 and TRBJ1-6; D uncertain. Deletions cut 8 bases from V and 0 bases from J, with 5 bases between. This CDR3 has 13 amino acids. Per the germline V gene, CDR1 is ENHRY and CDR2 is SYGVKD. DNA of the CDR3: TGTGCCATCCATAGCTCCTATAATTCACCCCTCCACTTT. Its translation: CAIHSSYNSPLHF.

The chain has TRBV6-1 and TRBJ2-6; no definite D call. CDR3 length: 15 amino acids. CDR1 and CDR2 from the germline V gene are MNHNS and SASEGT. Trimming pared 4 bases from V and 0 bases from J, leaving 7 bases between. The CDR3 DNA is TGTGCCAGCAGTGGGACGGACTCTGGGGCCAACGTCCTGACTTTC. Translated, it gives CASSGTDSGANVLTF.

The rearrangement links TRBV3-1 to TRBJ2-1, with D tentatively TRBD2 (7 bases). The CDR3 contains 16 residues. In germline, CDR1 is LGHDT, CDR2 YNNKEL (reference sequence). The germline V and J ends were trimmed by 1 base and 5 bases, with 15 bases remaining between them. CDR3 sequence (DNA): TGTGCCAGCAGCCAAGGTTTGTGGGGGGGCGACAATGAGCAGTTCTTC. Amino acids: CASSQGLWGGDNEQFF.

This clonotype was counted between two and nine times. The V gene is TRBV7-9, the J gene TRBJ2-7; D not resolved. The CDR3 runs to 10 residues. Germline CDR1 is SEHNR and CDR2 is FQNEAQ (reference sequence). V dropped 8 bases and J dropped 6 bases, with 8 bases sitting between them. CDR3 amino acids: CASGDPEQYF. The CDR3 DNA is TGTGCCAGCGGCGATCCCGAGCAGTACTTC.

The chain joins TRBV6-1 to TRBJ1-2; 9 positions match TRBD1. Germline V lookup: CDR1 MNHNS, CDR2 SASEGT. Trimming at V came to 4 bases and at J to 6 bases, leaving 6 bases not matched to a gene. This CDR3 is 14 amino acids long. This CDR3 is CASSVGTGRNGYTF. CDR3 in DNA: TGTGCCAGCAGTGTCGGGACAGGGAGGAATGGCTACACCTTC.

The chain uses TRBV5-1 and TRBJ1-1, with D possibly being TRBD1 (6 bases). The CDR3 has 14 amino acids. The germline V gene has CDR1 SGHRS and CDR2 YFSETQ. V was cut by 5 bases and J by 4 bases, with 15 bases left in between. CDR3 in amino acids: CASSQGTMGTEAFF. In DNA form, the CDR3 reads TGCGCCAGCAGTCAGGGGACCATGGGCACTGAAGCTTTCTTT.

This clonotype was observed a few times. The V and J genes are TRBV5-1 and TRBJ2-5; D tentatively reads TRBD1 or TRBD2 (5 bases each). This CDR3 is built from 14 residues. The ends were cut back, 0 bases at V and 4 bases at J, with 10 bases in the middle. Germline lookup yields CDR1 SGHRS and CDR2 YFSETQ. The CDR3 loop is CASSLGRDGETQYF. The CDR3 nucleotides read TGCGCCAGCAGCTTGGGCCGGGACGGAGAGACCCAGTACTTC.

Turning to this clonotype: This may be a read error, as it is one base from a much larger clone. The V call is TRBV29-1, the J call TRBJ2-1; D gene ambiguous. The length of the CDR3 is 12 residues. Germline V lookup: CDR1 SQVTM, CDR2 ANQGSEA. The CDR3 spells CSVEVVLNERFF. Written as DNA, the CDR3 is TGCAGCGTTGAAGTTGTCCTCAATGAGCGGTTCTTC.

V gene TRBV25-1 combines with J gene TRBJ2-5, with 9 nucleotides matching TRBD1. Germline trimming cut 6 bases from V and 11 bases from J; bases unmatched to any gene: 16. CDR1 MGHDK and CDR2 SYGVNS come from the germline V gene. CDR3 length equals 15 residues. The CDR3 region is CASRETGTGFLEQYF. CDR3 DNA: TGTGCCAGCAGAGAAACCGGGACAGGGTTTCTTGAGCAGTACTTC.

This clonotype came up a few times. The chain recombines TRBV7-2 with TRBJ1-6, with D hard to call. V was pared by 5 bases and J by 0 bases, with 8 bases between. CDR1 and CDR2 from the germline V gene are SGHTA and FQGNSA. The CDR3 has 15 residues. CDR3 bases: TGTGCCAGCAGCAAGGATAGCTCCTATAATTCACCCCTCCACTTT. The encoded protein is CASSKDSSYNSPLHF. The whole variable domain, remainder taken from reference TRBV7-2 and TRBJ1-6, is GAGVSQSPSNKVTEKGKDVELRCDPISGHTALYWYRQSLGQGLEFLIYFQGNSAPDKSGLPSDRFSAERTGGSVSTLTIQRTQQEDSAVYLCASSKDSSYNSPLHFGNGTRLTVT.

This clonotype has a count of ten or more. J is TRBJ1-1 and V is TRBV9, with 8 bases identical to TRBD1. V lost 0 bases and J lost 11; bases outside the gene matches: 6. Per the germline V gene, CDR1 is SGDLS and CDR2 is YYNGEE. This CDR3 spans 13 amino acids. The CDR3 spells CASSVAMDREAFF. The CDR3 nucleotides read TGTGCCAGCAGCGTAGCGATGGACAGGGAGGCTTTCTTT.

This chain's CDR3 is CASSSHVAGGPYEQFF. The DNA for the CDR3 is TGTGCCAGCAGTTCCCACGTAGCGGGAGGGCCCTATGAGCAGTTCTTC. The chain uses TRBV27 and TRBJ2-1, with 11 bases matching TRBD2. The CDR3 runs 16 residues. Germline values: CDR1 MNHEY, CDR2 SMNVEV (reference sequence). The junction had 10 bases not matched to a gene; V was cut back by 4 bases and J by 8 bases.

Worth noting for this clonotype: A much larger clone sits a single nucleotide away, making a read error possible. The chain has TRBV6-4 and TRBJ2-1, with TRBD2 identical over 7 bases. The CDR3 is made up of 16 amino acids. Germline CDR1 MRHNA, CDR2 SNTAGT. This CDR3 is CASSDSSGTTYDEQFF. The CDR3 DNA is TGTGCCAGCAGTGACTCGAGCGGGACGACCTACGATGAGCAGTTCTTC.

There are a few counts of this clonotype. The rearrangement joins TRBV9 to TRBJ2-3, with D perhaps matching TRBD2 (6 bases). Deletions cut 2 bases from V and 6 bases from J, with 10 bases between. The CDR3 is 13 amino acids. Germline V gene data show CDR1 as SGDLS and CDR2 as YYNGEE. In DNA, the CDR3 is TGTGCCAGCAGCGTGGACCTAGCGGATACGCAGTATTTT. This sequence encodes CASSVDLADTQYF.

The V call is TRBV6-2 or TRBV6-3, the J call TRBJ1-1, with no clear D. The CDR3 is 12 amino acids. Germline CDR1 reads MNHEY; CDR2 reads SVGEGT. Trimming removed 6 bases from V and 6 bases from J, with 11 bases in between. The CDR3 loop is CASRDLGAEAFF. CDR3 bases: TGTGCCAGCAGAGACTTGGGCGCTGAAGCTTTCTTT.

The rearrangement uses TRBV14 and TRBJ2-7; 7 nucleotides line up with TRBD1. Germline loops: CDR1 SGHDN, CDR2 FVKESK. This CDR3 has 13 residues. Trimming at V came to 4 bases and at J to 4 bases, leaving 4 bases not matched to a gene. This chain's CDR3 is CASSPRDRYEQYF. The DNA for the CDR3 is TGTGCCAGCAGCCCTCGGGACAGATACGAGCAGTACTTC.